This is a list of T cell receptor beta chains from one sample in a study of blood T cells in healthy people across ages. In TCRdb, the 5' RACE reads were re-called with MiXCR into one record per CDR3 protein. The sample carries some 1,800,000 distinct CDR3 sequences, around 42% recorded once. The source material was blood. The receptor source for this set is a human donor in good health. Each CDR3 is given with its conserved first and last residue. A D gene is named only where the DNA matches it firmly. Size tells how often a clone was seen (once, few, many) or the class of an expanded clone, and some rows leave it out.

.,TRBJ2-1,.,TRBV9,CASSPIGGPYNEQFF,TGTGCCAGCAGCCCAATTGGGGGCCCATACAATGAGCAGTTCTTC
.,TRBJ2-4,TRBD2,TRBV7-9,CASSPGVAGGLDIQYF,TGTGCCAGCAGCCCCGGGGTAGCGGGGGGGCTGGACATTCAGTACTTC
.,TRBJ2-6,.,TRBV6-1,CAGTRGPNSGANVLTF,TGTGCCGGCACACGGGGTCCAAATTCTGGGGCCAACGTCCTGACTTTC
.,TRBJ2-1,TRBD2,TRBV7-2,CASSSAAGGTRNEQFF,TGTGCCAGCAGCTCGGCAGCGGGGGGTACACGGAATGAGCAGTTCTTC
.,TRBJ2-7,TRBD1,TRBV7-9,CASSADRGFPYEQYF,TGTGCCAGCAGCGCGGACAGGGGGTTCCCCTACGAGCAGTACTTC
.,TRBJ2-5,TRBD1,TRBV29-1,CSGSTGVSETQYF,TGCAGCGGATCGACAGGGGTCTCAGAGACCCAGTACTTC
.,TRBJ2-5,TRBD1,TRBV28,CASSLGTGTGAGETQYF,TGTGCCAGCAGTTTAGGCACGGGGACAGGGGCGGGGGAGACCCAGTACTTC
.,TRBJ1-2,TRBD1,TRBV12-3/TRBV12-4,CASSFWDREGDGYTF,TGTGCCAGCAGTTTCTGGGACAGGGAAGGGGACGGCTACACCTTC
.,TRBJ2-1,.,TRBV9,CASSVVGGGDNEQFF,TGTGCCAGCAGCGTAGTGGGGGGGGGCGACAATGAGCAGTTCTTC
few,TRBJ1-6,TRBD1,TRBV6-2/TRBV6-3,CASTYSRGTPLHF,TGTGCCAGCACGTATTCCAGGGGGACACCCCTCCACTTT
.,TRBJ1-1,.,TRBV29-1,CSAVWGADTEAFF,TGCAGCGCTGTGTGGGGAGCGGACACTGAAGCTTTCTTT
.,TRBJ1-2,.,TRBV29-1,CSVEQRLSYGYTF,TGCAGCGTTGAGCAACGTCTTAGCTATGGCTACACCTTC
few,TRBJ2-3,.,TRBV25-1,CASSRGNTQYF,TGTGCCAGCAGTCGGGGAAATACGCAGTATTTT
few,TRBJ2-5,.,TRBV29-1,CSVYRQGGEETQYF,TGCAGCGTCTACAGACAGGGAGGGGAAGAGACCCAGTACTTC
few,TRBJ2-1,.,TRBV3-1,CASSQEWVNSYNEQFF,TGTGCCAGCAGCCAAGAATGGGTGAACTCCTACAATGAGCAGTTCTTC
few,TRBJ2-7,.,TRBV29-1,CSVEGEGDEQYF,TGCAGCGTTGAAGGAGAGGGGGACGAGCAGTACTTC
few,TRBJ2-7,TRBD1,TRBV27,CASSPAGTGVEQYF,TGTGCCAGCAGTCCCGCCGGGACAGGGGTTGAGCAGTACTTC
.,TRBJ1-5,.,TRBV5-1,CASSPTPGIDQPQHF,TGCGCCAGCAGCCCGACCCCAGGAATTGATCAGCCCCAGCATTTT
few,TRBJ1-6,TRBD1,TRBV4-1,CASSQGDRTGSPLHF,TGCGCCAGCAGCCAGGGGGACAGAACCGGTTCACCCCTCCACTTT
many,TRBJ2-7,.,TRBV4-1,CASSRPTSSGHEQYF,TGCGCCAGCAGCCGACCAACTAGTTCGGGCCACGAGCAGTACTTC
.,TRBJ2-3,.,TRBV11-2,CASQQPSTDTQYF,TGTGCCAGCCAGCAGCCTAGCACAGATACGCAGTATTTT
.,TRBJ2-2,.,TRBV7-2,CASSLALMNTGELFF,TGTGCCAGCAGCTTAGCGCTAATGAACACCGGGGAGCTGTTTTTT
.,TRBJ1-2,TRBD1,TRBV24-1,CATSDHQGALGYTF,TGTGCCACCAGTGACCATCAGGGGGCACTAGGCTACACCTTC
.,TRBJ1-2,.,TRBV5-5,CASSLDAVAYGYTF,TGTGCCAGCAGCTTGGATGCGGTGGCCTATGGCTACACCTTC
.,TRBJ2-3,TRBD2,TRBV5-1,CASSKSAGGFEDTQYF,TGCGCCAGCAGCAAATCCGCGGGGGGGTTCGAGGATACGCAGTATTTT
few,TRBJ2-1,.,TRBV7-9,CASSLEKDEQFF,TGTGCCAGCAGCTTAGAGAAAGATGAGCAGTTCTTC
few,TRBJ2-3,TRBD1,TRBV20-1,CRAGQGGGTDTQYF,TGCAGAGCCGGACAGGGAGGTGGCACAGATACGCAGTATTTT
.,TRBJ2-3,TRBD2,TRBV12-3/TRBV12-4,CASSCFAGADTQYF,TGTGCCAGCAGTTGCTTTGCGGGGGCAGATACGCAGTATTTT
.,TRBJ2-1,.,TRBV29-1,CSVDIGRGGVYNEQFF,TGCAGCGTTGACATTGGTCGAGGAGGGGTATACAATGAGCAGTTCTTC
many,TRBJ2-1,TRBD2,TRBV20-1,CSALAGMNNEQFF,TGCAGTGCCCTAGCGGGAATGAACAATGAGCAGTTCTTC
few,TRBJ2-1,.,TRBV12-3/TRBV12-4,CASSKEVGSHNEQFF,TGTGCCAGCTCTAAAGAGGTTGGCTCCCACAATGAGCAGTTCTTC
.,TRBJ2-3,TRBD2,TRBV2,CASRASGTSEDTQYF,TGTGCCAGCAGGGCCTCCGGGACTAGCGAAGATACGCAGTATTTT
.,TRBJ2-3,.,TRBV14,CASSPKVTELYTDTQYF,TGTGCCAGCAGCCCGAAGGTCACCGAACTATACACAGATACGCAGTATTTT
.,TRBJ1-2,TRBD1,TRBV19,CASSLQGGHDGYTF,TGTGCCAGTAGTCTGCAGGGGGGGCACGATGGCTACACCTTC
.,TRBJ2-1,TRBD2,TRBV3-1,CASSPLLAGGSDEQFF,TGTGCCAGCAGCCCATTACTAGCGGGGGGGTCGGATGAGCAGTTCTTC
.,TRBJ2-7,.,TRBV7-2,CASSAVEGTYEQYF,TGTGCCAGCAGCGCAGTAGAGGGTACCTACGAGCAGTACTTC
.,TRBJ1-1,.,TRBV5-8,CASRRIRDNSLVPMNTEAFF,TGTGCCAGCAGACGGATCCGGGACAACTCACTCGTACCTATGAACACTGAAGCTTTCTTT
.,TRBJ2-5,.,TRBV20-1,CSAGGTSETQYF,TGCAGTGCTGGGGGCACCTCGGAGACCCAGTACTTC
.,TRBJ2-3,TRBD2,TRBV7-2,CASSLGVGAGITDTQYF,TGTGCCAGCAGCTTAGGTGTTGGAGCGGGGATCACAGATACGCAGTATTTT
few,TRBJ1-2,.,TRBV10-2,CASSESPGSGYTF,TGCGCCAGCAGTGAGTCGCCAGGGTCGGGCTACACCTTC
.,TRBJ2-5,.,TRBV27,CASSLSVGVIQYEQYF,TGTGCCAGCAGTTTATCGGTGGGGGTAATTCAGTATGAGCAGTACTTC
few,TRBJ1-2,.,TRBV19,CASSILGWSDGYTF,TGTGCCAGTAGTATATTGGGATGGTCGGATGGCTACACCTTC
.,TRBJ1-1,.,TRBV28,CASSSDHGHMIRYMNTEAFF,TGTGCCAGCAGTTCTGATCACGGACATATGATTCGGTATATGAACACTGAAGCTTTCTTT
.,TRBJ2-3,.,TRBV7-9,CASSLVQADTQYF,TGTGCCAGCAGCTTAGTTCAGGCAGATACGCAGTATTTT
few,TRBJ2-7,.,TRBV15,CATTISGAYEQYF,TGTGCCACCACCATCTCAGGAGCCTACGAGCAGTACTTC
few,TRBJ2-3,.,TRBV5-1,CASSPDEGSSTDTQYF,TGCGCCAGCAGCCCGGATGAGGGGTCTAGCACAGATACGCAGTATTTT
.,TRBJ2-3,.,TRBV5-1,CASSSDTSSTDTQYF,TGCGCCAGCAGCTCGGACACCTCTAGCACAGATACGCAGTATTTT
.,TRBJ2-3,TRBD1,TRBV12-3/TRBV12-4,CASSLEGAGTGTDTQYF,TGTGCCAGCAGTTTAGAGGGGGCCGGGACAGGGACAGATACGCAGTATTTT
.,TRBJ2-1,TRBD2,TRBV12-3/TRBV12-4,CASSVGLAGEQFF,TGTGCCAGCAGTGTCGGACTAGCGGGGGAGCAGTTCTTC
.,TRBJ2-5,.,TRBV9,CASSASWSQETQYF,TGTGCCAGCAGCGCTAGTTGGTCCCAAGAGACCCAGTACTTC
few,TRBJ1-2,.,TRBV7-2,CASTLRLGAEGYTF,TGTGCCAGCACCCTAAGACTGGGGGCTGAGGGCTACACCTTC
.,TRBJ1-2,.,TRBV4-1,CASSPRLGAGTVGYGYTF,TGCGCCAGCAGCCCCCGTTTAGGTGCCGGGACGGTGGGCTATGGCTACACCTTC
.,TRBJ2-1,TRBD2,TRBV9,CASSPTMGGSGAALYNEQFF,TGTGCCAGCAGCCCTACGATGGGGGGGAGCGGGGCAGCCCTGTACAATGAGCAGTTCTTC
.,TRBJ2-7,.,TRBV29-1,CSARDGYNEQYF,TGCAGCGCTCGCGACGGTTACAATGAGCAGTACTTC
few,TRBJ2-3,.,TRBV7-9,CARSPRDTQYF,TGTGCCCGCAGCCCCCGGGATACGCAGTATTTT
few,TRBJ2-5,TRBD2,TRBV5-1,CASSGGLDGETQYF,TGCGCCAGCAGCGGCGGACTAGATGGAGAGACCCAGTACTTC